The clone carrying this T cell receptor (beta chain) was picked up many times. CDR3 length: 13 amino acids. Germline assignment: CDR1 SEHNR and CDR2 FQNEAQ (reference sequence). Losses at the gene ends were 6 bases for V and 6 bases for J; bases not matched to a gene: 5. The sample is drawn from a study of early T cells in non-severe SARS-CoV-2 infection. Unique molecular identifiers tagged individual cDNA molecules. From the 5' RACE reads, TCRdb called clonotypes with MiXCR, one entry per CDR3 protein. The sample has about 55,000 distinct CDR3 sequences, over 10% seen once. The specimen was whole blood. The chain has TRBV7-9 and TRBJ1-2; the match to TRBD1 covers 9 bases. The clonotype comes from an adult who was a healthcare worker with PCR-confirmed SARS-CoV-2 infection or an uninfected control (not recorded which). The CDR3 DNA reads as TGTGCCAGCAGGCCACAGGGGGCGCATGGCTACACCTTC. The encoded protein is CASRPQGAHGYTF.